These T cell receptor beta chains were read from a single sample in a study of T cells in Graves' hyperthyroidism and ophthalmopathy. In TCRdb, the multiplex PCR reads were re-called with MiXCR into one record per CDR3 protein. Of about 380,000 distinct CDR3 sequences listed, about 13% are singletons. Source material: blood. These receptors were obtained from a man aged 25-40 years with Graves' hyperthyroidism that later progressed to Graves' ophthalmopathy. Each CDR3 is given with its conserved first and last residue. A D gene is named only where the DNA matches it firmly. Clone size, where shown, is once, few, many, or a class for clones that have expanded.

-,TRBV2,-,TRBJ1-1,TGTGCCAGGACCCTAAGGGATTTGGGAACTGAAGCTTTCTTT,CARTLRDLGTEAFF
-,TRBV9,few,TRBJ1-1,TGTGCCAGCAGCCCCCGATTCGACACTGAAGCTTTCTTT,CASSPRFDTEAFF
-,TRBV9,few,TRBJ1-1,TGTGCCAGCAGCGTAGAACCGATGAACACTGAAGCTTTCTTT,CASSVEPMNTEAFF
-,TRBV6-1,few,TRBJ2-6,TGTGCCAGCAGTGACGGGGTTTCGGGGGCCAACGTCCTGACTTTC,CASSDGVSGANVLTF
TRBD1,TRBV4-1,few,TRBJ2-2,TGCGCCAGCAGCCAAGTCCCGCATGGGGACAGGGGTAACACCGGGGAGCTGTTTTTT,CASSQVPHGDRGNTGELFF
TRBD2,TRBV6-1,-,TRBJ2-1,TGTGCCAGCAACAGGGCTAGCGGGGGCCTCTCCTACAATGAGCAGTTCTTC,CASNRASGGLSYNEQFF
-,TRBV7-9,-,TRBJ2-3,TGTGCCAGCCTGGGCGGGGTCGGTTATACGCAGTATTTT,CASLGGVGYTQYF
-,TRBV9,many,TRBJ1-1,TGTGCCAGCAGCGCGGCCGAGACTGAAGCTTTCTTT,CASSAAETEAFF
-,TRBV30,many,TRBJ1-2,TGTGCCTGGAGTGGAGCGAAACCCTCCACCTTC,CAWSGAKPSTF
-,TRBV30,few,TRBJ1-4,TGTGCCTGGAGTGTAAACGTGTTGGATGAAAAACTGTTTTTT,CAWSVNVLDEKLFF
-,TRBV6-1,many,TRBJ1-1,TGTGCCAGCGGAGGGACTGGGAACACTGAAGCTTTCTTT,CASGGTGNTEAFF
TRBD1,TRBV6-5,many,TRBJ1-1,TGTGCCAGCAGTTACTCGGGACAGGGACTGAACACTGAAGCTTTCTTT,CASSYSGQGLNTEAFF
-,TRBV12-3/TRBV12-4,many,TRBJ2-4,TGTGCCAGCACCGCCCAAATAATAGCCAAAAACATTCAGTACTTC,CASTAQIIAKNIQYF
-,TRBV30,many,TRBJ1-2,TGTGCCTGGGGCCGCGGGTATGGCTACACCTTC,CAWGRGYGYTF
-,TRBV7-9,many,TRBJ2-7,TGTGCCAGCAGCACCCGGGGTAGGGGGGAGAAGGAGCAGTACTTC,CASSTRGRGEKEQYF
TRBD1,TRBV10-3,few,TRBJ1-6,TGTGCCACCCGGACAGGAGATTCACCCCTCCACTTT,CATRTGDSPLHF
TRBD2,TRBV4-1,-,TRBJ2-1,TGCGCCAGCAGCCAGGATCTAGCGGGGAATGAGCAGTTCTTC,CASSQDLAGNEQFF
TRBD1,TRBV5-1,many,TRBJ2-7,TGCGCCAGCAGCTCGGGACAGAACTACGAGCAGTACTTC,CASSSGQNYEQYF
-,TRBV5-5,many,TRBJ2-7,TGTGCCAGCAGCTCCCACAGGTTCTCCTACGAGCAGTACTTC,CASSSHRFSYEQYF
-,TRBV18,few,TRBJ1-6,TGTGCCAGCTCACCACAGTTAGCCGCAAATAATTCACCCCTCCACTTT,CASSPQLAANNSPLHF
TRBD1,TRBV4-1,many,TRBJ1-1,TGCGCCAGCAGCCAGCCGACAGGGGGGAACACTGAAGCTTTCTTT,CASSQPTGGNTEAFF
-,TRBV29-1,few,TRBJ2-5,TGCAGCGCAATCCGGGGAGGAGAGACCCAGTACTTC,CSAIRGGETQYF
-,TRBV12-3/TRBV12-4,few,TRBJ2-3,TGTGCCAGCAGTTTAGATCAGGGTGATACGCAGTATTTT,CASSLDQGDTQYF
-,TRBV3-1,few,TRBJ1-3,TGTGCCAGCAGCCAACCCGCCCGAAGACAAAACTCTGGAAACACCATATATTTT,CASSQPARRQNSGNTIYF
TRBD2,TRBV4-1,-,TRBJ2-7,TGCGCCAGCAGCCAATCCACACTAGCGGGGCTGGCAACGAACCCCTACGAGCAGTACTTC,CASSQSTLAGLATNPYEQYF
-,TRBV28,many,TRBJ1-5,TGTGCCGCCAGCAGTGGGTGGAGGGGCGTTCAGCCCCAGCATTTT,CAASSGWRGVQPQHF
-,TRBV20-1,many,TRBJ1-1,TGCAGTGCTAGACGGACGGCGAACACTGAAGCTTTCTTT,CSARRTANTEAFF
TRBD1,TRBV24-1,-,TRBJ1-2,TGTGCCACCAGTGATTCCCCGGACAGGTCCTATGGCTACACCTTC,CATSDSPDRSYGYTF
-,TRBV20-1,-,TRBJ1-4,TGCAGTGCTAGATGGGGTCAGAATGAAAAACTGTTTTTT,CSARWGQNEKLFF
TRBD2,TRBV9,many,TRBJ2-5,TGTGCCAGCAGCGCGAGCGGGGGGGTAAAAGAGACCCAGTACTTC,CASSASGGVKETQYF
-,TRBV6-6,many,TRBJ1-1,TGTGCCAGCAGTTACTCTAGAACGGGGGGCACTGAAGCTTTCTTT,CASSYSRTGGTEAFF
TRBD2,TRBV4-1,few,TRBJ2-3,TGCGCCAGCAGCCCGACTAGCGGGAGGAGCACAGATACGCAGTATTTT,CASSPTSGRSTDTQYF
-,TRBV11-1,-,TRBJ1-3,TGTGCCAGCAGCTTAGACGGCTTCTCTGGAAACACCATATATTTT,CASSLDGFSGNTIYF
-,TRBV6-1,many,TRBJ1-5,TGTGCCAGCAGCCGTTCCCGGGAGAACAATCAGCCCCAGCATTTT,CASSRSRENNQPQHF
TRBD1,TRBV7-9,few,TRBJ2-1,TGTGCCAGCAGCTTAGGTACCGGGACAGGGGGATTTTTCTACAATGAGCAGTTCTTC,CASSLGTGTGGFFYNEQFF
-,TRBV19,-,TRBJ1-2,TGTGCCAGTAGTATTCGAGGGCTCGGAGGGGGCTACACCTTC,CASSIRGLGGGYTF
-,TRBV3-1,-,TRBJ2-3,TGTGCCAGCAGCAATTGGGGGGGCACAGATACGCAGTATTTT,CASSNWGGTDTQYF
-,TRBV28,many,TRBJ1-2,TGTGCCAGCAGTCCCGGACTGCCTAACTATGGCTACACCTTC,CASSPGLPNYGYTF
-,TRBV29-1,few,TRBJ2-2,TGCAGCGTTGAACTCCCCCACATCTCGAACACCGGGGAGCTGTTTTTT,CSVELPHISNTGELFF
TRBD1,TRBV28,many,TRBJ1-5,TGTGCCAGCATCTGGGACAGGGGTGTTCAGCCCCAGCATTTT,CASIWDRGVQPQHF
-,TRBV11-2,-,TRBJ1-1,TGTGCCAGCAGCTTCTTATATGGGGTAAACACTGAAGCTTTCTTT,CASSFLYGVNTEAFF
TRBD2,TRBV20-1,-,TRBJ2-3,TGCAGTGCTAGAGGAATAGCGGGGGGAAAATCCCTTAGGGGGACAGATACGCAGTATTTT,CSARGIAGGKSLRGTDTQYF
-,TRBV14,-,TRBJ2-3,TGTGCCAGCAGCCAAGAGGGCTCGAGCACAGATACGCAGTATTTT,CASSQEGSSTDTQYF
-,TRBV25-1,-,TRBJ1-2,TGTGCCAGCAGTGAATCGGGATACAACTATGGCTACACCTTC,CASSESGYNYGYTF
-,TRBV5-1,-,TRBJ2-3,TGCGCCAGCAGCTGGGCAGGGGCCGACACAGATACGCAGTATTTT,CASSWAGADTDTQYF
-,TRBV20-1,few,TRBJ1-3,TGCAGTGCTAGAGTCCGGATCGCGGGAAACACCATATATTTT,CSARVRIAGNTIYF
-,TRBV11-2,-,TRBJ2-7,TGTGCCAGCAGCTTGACAGACGAGAACTCCTACGAGCAGTACTTC,CASSLTDENSYEQYF
-,TRBV7-6,many,TRBJ1-6,TGTGCCAGCAGCTATGGGACTGCAAATTCACCCCTCCACTTT,CASSYGTANSPLHF
-,TRBV20-1,few,TRBJ1-3,TGCAGTGCTAGGGGAATGATTGGAAACACCATATATTTT,CSARGMIGNTIYF
TRBD1,TRBV9,few,TRBJ1-6,TGTGCCTCAGGGGGGACAGGGAGTTCACCCCTCCACTTT,CASGGTGSSPLHF
TRBD2,TRBV4-1,many,TRBJ2-1,TGCGCCAGCAGCCAACTTAACGTAGCGGGGGCCTACAATGAGCAGTTCTTC,CASSQLNVAGAYNEQFF
-,TRBV18,few,TRBJ1-5,TGTGCCAGCTCACCAACGAGGGGTGCTGATCAGCCCCAGCATTTT,CASSPTRGADQPQHF
-,TRBV5-1,many,TRBJ1-2,TGCGCCAGCAGCTTGGTGGCATTCGATGGCTACACCTTC,CASSLVAFDGYTF
TRBD1,TRBV20-1,many,TRBJ2-7,TGCAGTGCCAACAGGGGGTCTTCTTCCTACGAGCAGTACTTC,CSANRGSSSYEQYF
-,TRBV4-1,-,TRBJ1-5,TGCGCCAGCAGCCACAGTCTGGGCAATCAGCCCCAGCATTTT,CASSHSLGNQPQHF
TRBD1,TRBV7-9,-,TRBJ2-7,TGTGCCAGCAGGGCCTCGATGGACAGGGGAGACGAGCAGTACTTC,CASRASMDRGDEQYF
TRBD2,TRBV7-2,many,TRBJ2-5,TGTGCCAGCAGCTTTAGCGGGGGGGCCGGAGAGACCCAGTACTTC,CASSFSGGAGETQYF
TRBD1,TRBV13,many,TRBJ1-1,TGTGCCAGCAGCCTTGGACAGGGCACGAACACTGAAGCTTTCTTT,CASSLGQGTNTEAFF
-,TRBV20-1,few,TRBJ2-3,TGCAGTGCTTACAGGTCGCCGGCAGATACGCAGTATTTT,CSAYRSPADTQYF
-,TRBV7-9,many,TRBJ2-7,TGTGCCAGCAGCTTAGACAACTACGAGCAGTACTTC,CASSLDNYEQYF